Listed below are T cell receptor beta chains from one sample, sequenced in a study of T cell repertoires in cytomegalovirus infection. TCRdb redid the calling of the reads with MiXCR, one entry per CDR3 protein. Among hundreds of thousands of distinct CDR3 sequences listed, about 33% were seen once. The antigens these receptors bind are not known. Sample: cultured CD8+ T cells from PBMCs, taken from culture after CMV antigen stimulation. The receptors originated from a human donor in good health (CMV status not recorded). Some clones in this sample may be carry-over from other donors' samples. Both conserved end residues are part of each CDR3. D genes are given only for firm matches. Expanded clones get a size class; other rows say once, few or many, or leave the size out.

TRBD1	TRBV2	few	TRBJ2-7	CATDRSYEQYF	TGTGCCACGGACAGGTCCTACGAGCAGTACTTC
.	TRBV7-2	few	TRBJ1-2	CASSLAGEGYTF	TGTGCCAGCAGCTTAGCAGGGGAGGGCTACACCTTC
.	TRBV19	.	TRBJ2-1	CASSIGAEGNEQFF	TGTGCCAGTAGTATAGGGGCAGAAGGAAATGAGCAGTTCTTC
TRBD2	TRBV6-2/TRBV6-3	.	TRBJ2-5	CASSYPGGPETQYF	TGTGCCAGCAGTTACCCGGGGGGGCCTGAGACCCAGTACTTC
.	TRBV6-2/TRBV6-3	few	TRBJ2-2	CASSMDRNTGELFF	TGTGCCAGCAGTATGGACAGGAACACCGGGGAGCTGTTTTTT
.	TRBV29-1	.	TRBJ2-3	CSVGVTLTQYF	TGCAGCGTTGGAGTCACCCTTACGCAGTATTTT
.	TRBV4-1	.	TRBJ1-6	CASSQLIGPFSTLHF	TGCGCCAGCAGCCAACTCATCGGCCCCTTTTCGACCCTCCACTTT
.	TRBV6-8	.	TRBJ2-7	CASSPWGSGDHEQYF	TGTGCCAGCAGCCCTTGGGGTAGCGGAGACCACGAGCAGTACTTC
.	TRBV28	few	TRBJ1-1	CAGRPQQPETEAFF	TGTGCGGGACGCCCTCAGCAGCCGGAAACTGAAGCTTTCTTT
.	TRBV28	.	TRBJ2-2	CASSPLRGLGIGELFF	TGTGCCAGCAGTCCCCTCCGGGGGCTCGGGATCGGGGAGCTGTTTTTT
TRBD2	TRBV14	.	TRBJ2-1	CASSYPGTSAYNEQFF	TGTGCCAGCAGTTACCCCGGGACTAGCGCCTACAATGAGCAGTTCTTC
TRBD1	TRBV7-6	.	TRBJ2-2	CASSLGALIAGQGTGELFF	TGTGCCAGCAGCTTAGGTGCCCTTATCGCAGGACAGGGGACCGGGGAGCTGTTTTTT
TRBD1	TRBV12-3/TRBV12-4	.	TRBJ2-5	CASSNSGTGGETQYF	TGTGCCAGCAGTAACTCCGGGACAGGGGGAGAGACCCAGTACTTC
TRBD2	TRBV6-4	few	TRBJ2-1	CASSLASGGYEQFF	TGTGCCAGCAGTCTAGCTAGCGGGGGTTATGAGCAGTTCTTC
.	TRBV28	.	TRBJ2-2	CASSFALGTGELFF	TGTGCCAGTAGTTTCGCTCTGGGCACCGGGGAGCTGTTTTTT
TRBD1	TRBV4-1	few	TRBJ1-1	CASTTGAMANTEAFF	TGCGCCAGCACTACAGGGGCGATGGCGAACACTGAAGCTTTCTTT
TRBD1	TRBV7-6	many	TRBJ2-7	CASSLRTGAYEQYF	TGTGCCAGCAGCCTCCGGACAGGGGCCTACGAGCAGTACTTC
TRBD2	TRBV27	many	TRBJ2-2	CASSLSSSGGNTGELFF	TGTGCCAGCAGTTTATCCTCTAGCGGGGGGAACACCGGGGAGCTGTTTTTT
.	TRBV27	.	TRBJ2-1	CASAGAGKGYNEQFF	TGTGCCAGCGCGGGTGCGGGGAAGGGCTACAATGAGCAGTTCTTC
TRBD1	TRBV14	.	TRBJ1-2	CASGPGQIYGYTF	TGTGCCAGCGGACCGGGACAGATCTATGGCTACACCTTC
.	TRBV12-3/TRBV12-4	.	TRBJ1-2	CASSPTPLTGTANYGYTF	TGTGCCAGCAGTCCGACCCCGCTAACAGGTACAGCTAACTATGGCTACACCTTC
TRBD1	TRBV5-4	.	TRBJ1-1	CAILTGGNTEAFF	TGTGCCATTCTTACAGGGGGGAACACTGAAGCTTTCTTT
TRBD1	TRBV5-1	.	TRBJ1-1	CASGELRGPFPEAFF	TGCGCCAGCGGCGAACTCAGGGGGCCTTTTCCTGAAGCTTTCTTT
TRBD1	TRBV7-8	many	TRBJ1-6	CASSLFSGQGYNSPLHF	TGTGCCAGCAGCTTATTTAGTGGACAGGGGTATAATTCACCCCTCCACTTT
TRBD1	TRBV6-5	many	TRBJ1-1	CATHRGLRMNTEAFF	TGTGCCACCCACAGGGGTCTACGTATGAACACTGAAGCTTTCTTT
.	TRBV5-6	.	TRBJ2-1	CASSFNRGPISYNEQFF	TGTGCCAGCAGCTTCAACCGGGGACCGATCTCCTACAATGAGCAGTTCTTC